One T cell receptor (beta chain) is described in this entry. Its antigen is unknown. These data come from a study of T cell responses to AZD1222 COVID-19 vaccine. Findings and limits, study-wide: A reported finding is that nearly half of spike-specific TCRs target unmutated variant regions.

This CDR3 has 14 residues. V was shortened by 0 bases and J by 4 bases, with 7 bases between the two germline ends. Germline-derived CDR1 and CDR2 are SGHKS and YYEKEE (reference sequence). TCRdb keeps only in-frame clones here, not all; method: immunoSEQ multiplex PCR. The sample lists approximately 100,000 clones, roughly nine tenths occurring once. This clonotype was sampled from an adult who received the AZD1222 COVID-19 vaccine. The starting material was peripheral blood, obtained 28 days after the second AZD1222 dose. The V and J genes are TRBV5-5 and TRBJ1-4, with D unclear. The CDR3 nucleotides read TGTGCCAGCAGCTTGGGGCAGATTAATGAAAAACTGTTTTTT. Protein: CASSLGQINEKLFF.